This T cell receptor (beta chain) was identified in a study of cytomegalovirus exposure and HLA in healthy donors (dated by TCRdb to 2015 to 2018). The study in broad terms: An earlier analysis of about 530 of the donors reported 276 Gb of sequence data and 90 million to 120 million unique TCR beta sequences obtained from 180 million or so T cells. Alongside the repertoire data, information on donor age, sex, ethnicity and CMV serostatus was compiled. Of the roughly 400 genotyped donors, approximately 80% fell in the genetic ancestry cluster associated with self-reported Caucasian donors. The study aimed to test whether signatures of past pathogen exposure could be identified by cataloging public T cell receptors. Besides the first cohort of approximately 710 subjects, a separate validation cohort made up of roughly 120 different subjects was used. An early release covering roughly 580 HLA-typed donors comprised approximately 300 gigabases of sequencing data and around 86 million unique TCR sequences. Typing coverage varied by locus: roughly 620-640 donors for A, B, C, DRB1 and DQB1; around 560 for DQA1; around 570 for DPA1; approximately 450 for DPB1. HLA typing included class I and class II loci at four-digit resolution. To predict cytomegalovirus infection status, the study brought together high-throughput TCR immunosequencing, statistical association of individual TCRs with disease status, and machine learning. The study used immunosequencing to profile the T cell repertoires of several hundred subjects and linked those repertoires to cytomegalovirus serostatus. A few DR-DQ haplotypes were handled as single units for association and clustering because linkage in the cohort was strong. A later genetic analysis took genome-wide SNP genotypes for about three fifths of the 666 donors and used that subset as a discovery cohort. A later analysis re-examined previously published TCR beta repertoires from over 500 donors and added high-resolution HLA genotyping to investigate patterns of TCR occurrence. An earlier analysis of 500 to 650 of the donors applied high-throughput TCR beta sequencing to assess whether each TCR beta V gene segment acted as functional or pseudogenic. Rather than using new phenotypic data, the later analysis identified candidate immune exposures from TCR beta sequences and from how often those sequences occurred across donors. All discovery cohort repertoires had been generated on a single sequencing platform. Among some 400 genotyped donors of the cohort, an average of 235,054 unique TCR beta nucleotide sequences were sequenced per donor, around 20% of them non-productive. What the study reported, not specific to this receptor: A few of the identified cytomegalovirus-associated TCR beta chains were confirmed in vitro to be specific for cytomegalovirus antigens. Correlated functional status among segregating V segments might be attributable to linkage disequilibrium, but an unknown experimental factor could not be ruled out. Roughly uniform sequencing depth across donors was assumed in presence/absence analyses, although this assumption may not hold. Most TCR sequences were observed very rarely across donors, whereas some public TCRs were present in many individuals. A later analysis found that TCR association rates varied across HLA loci, with DRB1 alleles showing the most associated TCRs and HLA-C alleles the fewest. An association between a missense DCLRE1C variant and V-gene and J-gene trimming of TCR beta chains was found in a later genetic analysis and replicated in an independent cohort. In a later analysis, several top co-occurrence clusters were reported to appear linked to parvovirus B19, influenza, CMV and Epstein-Barr virus. In this cohort, only TCR beta chains were sequenced, and detectable features were limited by the absence of alpha or paired-chain data. In both the original and validation cohorts, the classifier was reported to diagnose cytomegalovirus status with high specificity and sensitivity. Because counts were too low, under 20 rarely observed V segments, including chromosome 9 orphons, were left out of the earlier analysis of a few hundred of the donors. According to a later genetic analysis, donors in an Asian-associated ancestry cluster had fewer N-insertions in productive TCRs than the approximately 670-donor mean. The authors suggested that the approach could potentially be extended to other disease states and immunological phenotypes. An earlier analysis of roughly 570 of the donors showed that most TCR beta V segments appeared in productive rearrangements either about 87% or about 30% of the time, which broadly matched IMGT annotations. Because HLA typing was missing for some donors at each locus, association tests included only the typed subset. The study listed approximately 150 TCR beta chains as associated with cytomegalovirus. When HLA alleles, especially DR and DQ, strongly co-occurred, TCR associations were difficult to assign to individual alleles. A cluster of highly shared sequence variants was judged likely to be a technical artifact of the sequencing pipeline. In a later analysis, HLA-associated TCR beta chains were found to be more clonally expanded and to have lower generation probabilities than equally common non-associated chains. Some IMGT-functional V segments, including TRBV6-2 and TRBV6-3, could not be told apart with the 87-base-pair reads, so those segments were excluded. A further reported finding was that TCR beta sequences accurately predicted the HLA-A and HLA-B alleles for most subjects in the first cohort. In a later analysis, some 17,000 TCR beta sequences were associated with specific HLA alleles at a false discovery rate of 0.05. CMV serostatus was the only immune exposure information available for the cohort. According to a later analysis, most CMV-associated TCR beta chains appeared to be HLA-restricted, and the HLA associations seemed to be driven largely by CMV exposure.

Turning to this clone: This receptor's antigen is unknown. There are no base qualities to consult, and no much larger clone falls within one base.

The method was the immunoSEQ multiplex PCR assay. A mixture of 60 forward primers for TCR Vbeta segments and 13 reverse primers for TCR Jbeta segments was used in the multiplex PCR. The CDR3 region of rearranged TCR beta genes was amplified from genomic DNA by a multiplex PCR assay. The Illumina HiSeq System was used to sequence the amplified TCR beta libraries as 87-base-pair reads. The original methods were these. A later analysis tallied 75 million to 85 million unique TCR beta chains across the 700 or so repertoires, and about 12 million of those chains were shared by two or more donors. Raw reads were error-corrected and collapsed into unique sequences by a nearest-neighbor algorithm in which closely related sequences were merged to remove PCR and sequencing errors. CDR3 sequences were aligned to IMGT reference sequences to assign V, D and J gene segments. For a sequence to be retained, a match of at least six nucleotides to both a V gene segment and a J gene segment was required. A rearrangement was called productive if the CDR3 had no stop codons and remained in frame with V and J, and every other rearrangement was called non-productive. CDR3 was defined by IMGT convention, running from the second conserved V-encoded cysteine to the conserved J-encoded phenylalanine. In an earlier analysis of some 550 of the donors, sequences lacking an unambiguous match to a single V gene segment were excluded. In an earlier analysis of several hundred of the donors, a V segment was called functional when productive rearrangements were above 56.7%, and segregating when the standard deviation between donors exceeded 5%. A statistical classification framework was developed to diagnose cytomegalovirus status using the catalog of TCR beta chain sequences. A later analysis assigned V and J genes by comparing TCR nucleotide sequences with IMGT/GENE-DB human TR gene sequences. Using the TCRdist pipeline, a later analysis assigned CDR3 sequences along with most-parsimonious VDJ recombination scenarios. In a later analysis, each TCR beta chain was defined by its CDR3 amino acid sequence together with its V-gene family, and reads lacking a unique V-gene family were excluded. A later analysis removed 600 or so highly shared, low-generation-probability nucleotide sequences to deal with suspected cross-contamination and a sequencing artifact. For each public chain, a later analysis derived a clonal expansion index from normalized ranks of inferred template counts within each repertoire. In a later analysis, generation probabilities were computed using a VDJ recombination model fitted to out-of-frame rearrangements, and the results were checked against IGoR. In a later analysis, TCR-TCR, TCR-HLA and TCR-CMV co-occurrence was scored with hypergeometric tests, and a repertoire-size bias correction was applied to TCR pairs. A later analysis estimated false discovery rates by permuting HLA or CMV assignments 20 times. A later analysis grouped co-occurring TCRs with DBSCAN, adding TCRdist sequence similarity when clustering within HLA-allele-positive subsets. Repertoires with fewer than 30,000 or more than 120,000 public chains, plus five repertoires with anomalous nucleotide sharing, were excluded from co-occurrence clustering. The table comes from immuneACCESS by way of TCRdb, which keeps in-frame sequences with V and J called. Part of the clones is missing from these tables; in studies checked, under half for an unresolved V gene and the rest for unknown reasons. The DNA gave D and trimming, while V, J and clone size come from that table. The sample includes roughly 160,000 clones, with roughly two thirds observed a single time. The ten largest make up about 2.7% of the sample.

The cohort was made up of approximately 670 healthy bone marrow donors. All cohort members were sampled while nominally healthy, although unrecorded immune exposures were likely present. The donor tested CMV seronegative, placing the donor among the 352 seronegative members of the cohort. Each donor provided a peripheral blood sample, and peripheral blood mononuclear cells were used for TCR beta sequencing. Genomic DNA was extracted from the blood cell samples with the Qiagen DNeasy Blood Extraction Kit. The germline V gene yields SGDLS for CDR1 and YYNGEE for CDR2. There are 18 amino acids in the CDR3, from cysteine to phenylalanine inclusive. The retained sequence is limited to the CDR3, 54 bases, with the frame set at the first base. Trimming takes 4 bases off V and 1 base off J; junction bases not matched to a gene: 7.

The TCR sequence derives from a woman aged 25 to 39 in good health and CMV-seronegative. Rearrangement joined TRBV9 to TRBJ2-5; 16 junctional bases match TRBD2. Sample: PBMCs. The DNA reads TGTGCCAGCAGCATCGGGACTAGCGGGAGGGCCGCCCAAGAGACCCAGTACTTC. Translated, it reads CASSIGTSGRAAQETQYF.